A selection of T cell receptor beta chains follows, all from one sample in a study of control samples from healthy donors and cancer patients. Libraries were prepared by immunoSEQ multiplex PCR; TCRdb keeps only in-frame clonotypes and omits some of them. In the table there are roughly 98,000 clones, 85% to 95% of which are singletons. Specimen: blood. Source of these receptors: a man between 18 and 29 years old in good health. Each CDR3 is given with its conserved first and last residue. Rows may omit the clone size; those that give it use once, few, many or a size class.

>TRBV18|once|TRBJ2-2|12
CASSLNTGELFF
>TRBV2|.|TRBJ2-1|15
CASSESLAGVNEQFF
>TRBV4-1|few|TRBJ2-2|17
CASSQELAGVLSGELFF
>TRBV5-1|once|TRBJ2-5|16
CASSSPLSDPRETQYF
>TRBV5-6|.|TRBJ1-2|11
CASSNRVGYTF
>TRBV19|.|TRBJ1-4|14
CASSTGTGNEKLFF
>TRBV7-9|once|TRBJ2-4|16
CASSLSLAGLKNIQYF
>TRBV30|.|TRBJ2-1|11
CAWSVHNEQFF
>TRBV5-1|once|TRBJ2-5|14
CASSLAGLQETQYF
>TRBV7-8|.|TRBJ1-6|15
CASSSRKGMGSPLHF
>TRBV6-5|.|TRBJ1-2|12
CASSLDRRGYTF
>TRBV5-1|.|TRBJ2-7|14
CASSPGLAGDEQYF
>TRBV27|.|TRBJ1-5|15
CASSLYGEGNQPQHF
>TRBV6-1|.|TRBJ1-4|14
CASSERLRGEKLFF
>TRBV10-1|.|TRBJ2-3|15
CASSEHRAPTDTQYF
>TRBV20-1|.|TRBJ1-2|9
CSALYSYTF
>TRBV15|.|TRBJ1-4|15
CATSKSLSTNEKLFF
>TRBV19|.|TRBJ2-2|17
CASSGQGRPPNTGELFF
>TRBV10-2|.|TRBJ1-1|13
CASSAGMNTEAFF
>TRBV6-5|.|TRBJ1-6|13
CASSYAKQSPLHF
>TRBV28|.|TRBJ1-6|13
CASEGQNNSPLHF
>TRBV4-1|.|TRBJ1-1|11
CASSQGTEAFF
>TRBV11-2|.|TRBJ1-2|13
CASSPRTGDGYTF
>TRBV27|.|TRBJ2-5|14
CASSKTSGKETQYF
>TRBV30|.|TRBJ1-1|15
CAWSVSSGENTEAFF
>TRBV15|.|TRBJ1-2|14
CATSRDQGSYGYTF
>TRBV27|.|TRBJ1-6|12
CASSLLGSPLHF
>TRBV7-9|few|TRBJ1-5|12
CASSPGDQPQHF
>TRBV7-9|.|TRBJ1-2|14
CASSYGQEHYGYTF
>TRBV28|.|TRBJ1-5|11
CASQQEQPQHF
>TRBV2|.|TRBJ2-6|18
CASSEGWGQGPGANVLTF
>TRBV15|.|TRBJ2-7|16
CATSRKGTGGSYEQYF